This T cell receptor beta chain was recovered during a study of T cells in localized non-small cell lung cancer. A word on this clone: Its specificity is not known.

Study-wide results and caveats: A median of about 54 of the top 100 tumor clones appeared in adjacent lung, which was paired and uninvolved.

TCRdb keeps only in-frame clones here, not all; method: immunoSEQ multiplex PCR. Among 20,000 to 25,000 clones listed, around nine tenths were seen once. The CDR3 contains 15 residues. Germline V gene data show CDR1 as SEHNR and CDR2 as FQNEAQ (reference sequence). Trimming took 3 bases from V and 0 from J, leaving 9 bases between them. The sample here was peripheral blood, taken before any cancer treatment. V usage is TRBV7-9 and J usage is TRBJ1-3; D is unclear. The source is a woman aged 35-70 years with stage I lung adenocarcinoma. CDR3 DNA sequence: TGTGCCAGCAGCTTGCTTCATAACTCTGGAAACACCATATATTTT. Protein: CASSLLHNSGNTIYF.